The T cell receptor beta chain under discussion was sequenced for a study of blood T cell repertoires in COVID-19. This CDR3 contains 14 residues. Germline assignment: CDR1 SEHNR and CDR2 FQNEAQ (reference sequence). Trimming took off 4 bases at V and 7 bases at J, with 16 bases between the two ends. Some clones are missing from TCRdb's copy, which holds only in-frame ones; the method was immunoSEQ multiplex PCR. The sample yields over 130,000 clones, about 83% seen once. This TCR derives from a man aged 45-65 years with acute or convalescent COVID-19. This sequence joins TRBV7-9 and TRBJ1-1; possible D gene TRBD1, 6 bases. The sequencing input was peripheral blood. In nucleotides, the CDR3 is TGTGCCAGCAGCTCCACAGGGAAGCGGATTGAAGCTTTCTTT. It is translated as CASSSTGKRIEAFF.